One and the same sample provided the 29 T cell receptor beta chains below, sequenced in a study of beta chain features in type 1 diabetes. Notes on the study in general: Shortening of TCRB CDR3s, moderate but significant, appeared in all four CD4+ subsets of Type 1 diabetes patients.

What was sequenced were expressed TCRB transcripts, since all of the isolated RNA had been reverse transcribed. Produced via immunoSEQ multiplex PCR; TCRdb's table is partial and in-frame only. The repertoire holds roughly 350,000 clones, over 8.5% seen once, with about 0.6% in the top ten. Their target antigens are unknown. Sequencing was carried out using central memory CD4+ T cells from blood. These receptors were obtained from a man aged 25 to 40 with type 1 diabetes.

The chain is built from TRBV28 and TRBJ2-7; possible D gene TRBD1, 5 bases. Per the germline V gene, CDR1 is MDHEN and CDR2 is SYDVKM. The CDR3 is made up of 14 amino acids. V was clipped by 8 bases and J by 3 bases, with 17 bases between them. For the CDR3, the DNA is TGTGCCAGCCACTTGGGGATAAGGGGCTACGAGCAGTACTTC. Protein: CASHLGIRGYEQYF.

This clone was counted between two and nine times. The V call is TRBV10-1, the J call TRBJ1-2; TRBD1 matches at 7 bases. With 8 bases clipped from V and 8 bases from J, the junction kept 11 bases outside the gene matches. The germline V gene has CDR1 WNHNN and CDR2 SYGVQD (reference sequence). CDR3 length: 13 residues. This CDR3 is CASGDSLDRGYTF. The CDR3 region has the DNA TGCGCCAGCGGGGACAGCCTCGATCGGGGCTACACCTTC.

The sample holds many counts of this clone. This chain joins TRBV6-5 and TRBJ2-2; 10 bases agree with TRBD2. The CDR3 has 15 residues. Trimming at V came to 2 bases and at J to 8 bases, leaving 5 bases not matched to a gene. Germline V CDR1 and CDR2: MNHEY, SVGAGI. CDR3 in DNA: TGTGCCAGCAGTTACGGCCTAGCGGGAGCGGGGGAGCTGTTTTTT. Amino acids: CASSYGLAGAGELFF.

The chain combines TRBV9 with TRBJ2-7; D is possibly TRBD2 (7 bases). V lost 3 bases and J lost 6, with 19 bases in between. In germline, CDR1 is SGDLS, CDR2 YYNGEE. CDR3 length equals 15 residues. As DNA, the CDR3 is TGTGCCAGCAGCGGAGGGGGTACAGGGAGGGGCGAGCAGTACTTC. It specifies CASSGGGTGRGEQYF.

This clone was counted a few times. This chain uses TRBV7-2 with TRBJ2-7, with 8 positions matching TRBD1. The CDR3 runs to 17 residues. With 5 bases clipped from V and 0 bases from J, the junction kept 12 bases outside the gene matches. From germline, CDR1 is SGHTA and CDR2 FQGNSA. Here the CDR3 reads CASSRGPRQGASYEQYF. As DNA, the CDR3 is TGTGCCAGCAGCCGGGGTCCTCGGCAGGGGGCCTCCTACGAGCAGTACTTC.

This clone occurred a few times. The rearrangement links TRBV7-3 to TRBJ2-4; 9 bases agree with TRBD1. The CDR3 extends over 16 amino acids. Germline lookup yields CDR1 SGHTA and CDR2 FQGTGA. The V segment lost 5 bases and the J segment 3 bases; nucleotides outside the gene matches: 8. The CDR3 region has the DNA TGTGCCAGCAGCCCAGACCGGACAGGGGTCAAAAACATTCAGTACTTC. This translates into CASSPDRTGVKNIQYF.

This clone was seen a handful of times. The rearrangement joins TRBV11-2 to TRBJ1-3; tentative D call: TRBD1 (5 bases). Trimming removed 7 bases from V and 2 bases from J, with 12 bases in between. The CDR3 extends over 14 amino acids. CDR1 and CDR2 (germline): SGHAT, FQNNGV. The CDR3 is CASNPGTTGNTIYF. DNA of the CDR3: TGTGCCAGCAACCCCGGGACTACTGGAAACACCATATATTTT.

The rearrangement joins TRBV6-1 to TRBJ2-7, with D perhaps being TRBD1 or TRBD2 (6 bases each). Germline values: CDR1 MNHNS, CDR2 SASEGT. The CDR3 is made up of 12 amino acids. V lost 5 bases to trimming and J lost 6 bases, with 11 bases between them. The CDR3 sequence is CASSLGGGEQYF. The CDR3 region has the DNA TGTGCCAGCAGTCTAGGAGGGGGCGAGCAGTACTTC.

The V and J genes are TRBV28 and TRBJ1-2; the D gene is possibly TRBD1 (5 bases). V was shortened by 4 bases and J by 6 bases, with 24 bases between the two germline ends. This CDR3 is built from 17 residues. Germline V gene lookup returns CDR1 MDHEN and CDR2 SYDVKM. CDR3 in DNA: TGTGCCAGCAGTTCACCCCTCCCAGGGACCGGGCTGAATGGCTACACCTTC. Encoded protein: CASSSPLPGTGLNGYTF.

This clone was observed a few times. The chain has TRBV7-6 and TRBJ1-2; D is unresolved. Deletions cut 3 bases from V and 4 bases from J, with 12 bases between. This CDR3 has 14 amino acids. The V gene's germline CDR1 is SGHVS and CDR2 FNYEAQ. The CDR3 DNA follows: TGTGCCAGCAGCTTTTCCGACACTGCCTATGGCTACACCTTC. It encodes CASSFSDTAYGYTF.

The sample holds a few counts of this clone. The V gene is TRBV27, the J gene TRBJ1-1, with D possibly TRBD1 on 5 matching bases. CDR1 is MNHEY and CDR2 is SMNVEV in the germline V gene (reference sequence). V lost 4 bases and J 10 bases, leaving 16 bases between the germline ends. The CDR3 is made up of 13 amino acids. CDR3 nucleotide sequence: TGTGCCAGCAGTTCTCATTTCTCCGGGGGAGCTTTCTTT. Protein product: CASSSHFSGGAFF.

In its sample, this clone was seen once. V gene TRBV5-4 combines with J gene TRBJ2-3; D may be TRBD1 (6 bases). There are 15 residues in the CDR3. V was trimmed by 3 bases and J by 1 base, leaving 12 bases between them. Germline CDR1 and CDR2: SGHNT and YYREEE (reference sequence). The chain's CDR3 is CASSSPHRGTDTQYF. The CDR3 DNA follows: TGTGCCAGCAGCTCCCCGCACAGGGGCACAGATACGCAGTATTTT.

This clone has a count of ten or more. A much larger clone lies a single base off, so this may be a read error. The CDR3 loop is CASRRDSNQPQHF. The CDR3 DNA follows: TGTGCCAGCAGGAGGGACAGCAATCAGCCCCAGCATTTT. The chain uses TRBV27 and TRBJ1-5; TRBD1 might be the D (5 bases). CDR1 MNHEY and CDR2 SMNVEV come from the germline V gene (reference sequence). V was trimmed by 6 bases and J by 1 base, leaving 7 bases between them. The CDR3 has 13 amino acids.

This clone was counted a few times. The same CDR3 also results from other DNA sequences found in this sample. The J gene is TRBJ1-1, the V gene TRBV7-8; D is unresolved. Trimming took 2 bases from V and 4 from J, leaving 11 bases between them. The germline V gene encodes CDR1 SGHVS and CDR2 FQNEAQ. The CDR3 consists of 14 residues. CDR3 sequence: CASSLTRDVTEAFF. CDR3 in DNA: TGTGCCAGCAGCTTAACCCGGGATGTCACTGAAGCTTTCTTT.

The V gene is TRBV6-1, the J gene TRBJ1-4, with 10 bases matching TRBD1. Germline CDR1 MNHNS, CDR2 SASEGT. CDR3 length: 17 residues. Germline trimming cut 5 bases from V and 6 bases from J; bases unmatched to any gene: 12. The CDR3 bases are TGTGCCAGCAGTAAAGGCGGGACAGGGGAGGTCGATGAAAAACTGTTTTTT. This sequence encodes CASSKGGTGEVDEKLFF.

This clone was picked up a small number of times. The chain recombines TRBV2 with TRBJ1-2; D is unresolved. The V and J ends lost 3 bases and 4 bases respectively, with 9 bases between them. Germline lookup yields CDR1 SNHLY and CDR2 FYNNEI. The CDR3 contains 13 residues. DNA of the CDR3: TGTGCCAGCAGTGAGGGCCAGTTCTATGGCTACACCTTC. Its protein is CASSEGQFYGYTF. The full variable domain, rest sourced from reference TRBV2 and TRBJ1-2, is EPEVTQTPSHQVTQMGQEVILRCVPISNHLYFYWYRQILGQKVEFLVSFYNNEISEKSEIFDDQFSVERPDGSNFTLKIRSTKLEDSAMYFCASSEGQFYGYTFGSGTRLTVV.

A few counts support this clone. CDR3 coding DNA: TGTGCCAGCAGCTTGCTAGCGGGAGGGCTCACCGGGGAGCTGTTTTTT. As protein: CASSLLAGGLTGELFF. The rearrangement links TRBV7-9 to TRBJ2-2; TRBD2 matches 12 bases. There are 16 residues in the CDR3. Looked up from germline, CDR1 is SEHNR and CDR2 is FQNEAQ (reference sequence). Trimming cost V 3 bases and J 4 bases; bases outside gene matches: 3.

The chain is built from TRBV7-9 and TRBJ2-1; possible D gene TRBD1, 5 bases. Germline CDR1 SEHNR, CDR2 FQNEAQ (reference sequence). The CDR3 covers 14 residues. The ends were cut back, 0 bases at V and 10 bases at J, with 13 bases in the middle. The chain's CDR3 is CASSLALGRWEQFF. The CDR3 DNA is TGTGCCAGCAGCTTAGCGCTGGGGCGATGGGAGCAGTTCTTC.

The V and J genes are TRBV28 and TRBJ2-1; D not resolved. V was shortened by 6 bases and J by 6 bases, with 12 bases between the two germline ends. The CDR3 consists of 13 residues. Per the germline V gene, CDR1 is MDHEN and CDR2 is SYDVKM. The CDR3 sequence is CASRILVGNEQFF. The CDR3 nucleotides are TGTGCCAGCAGAATTTTAGTCGGCAATGAGCAGTTCTTC.

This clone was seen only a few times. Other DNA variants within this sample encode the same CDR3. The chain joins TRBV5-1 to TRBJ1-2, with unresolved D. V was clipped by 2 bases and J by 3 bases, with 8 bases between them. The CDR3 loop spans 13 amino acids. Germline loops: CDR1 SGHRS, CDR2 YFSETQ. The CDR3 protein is CASSLTGDYGYTF. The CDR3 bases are TGCGCCAGCAGCTTAACGGGCGACTATGGCTACACCTTC.

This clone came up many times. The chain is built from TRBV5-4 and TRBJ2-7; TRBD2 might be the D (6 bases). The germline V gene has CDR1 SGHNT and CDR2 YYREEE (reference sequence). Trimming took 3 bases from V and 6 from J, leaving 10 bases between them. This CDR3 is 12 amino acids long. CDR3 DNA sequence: TGTGCCAGCAGCTCGGGAGAGGCCGAGCAGTACTTC. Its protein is CASSSGEAEQYF. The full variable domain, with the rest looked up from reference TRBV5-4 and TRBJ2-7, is ETGVTQSPTHLIKTRGQQVTLRCSSQSGHNTVSWYQQALGQGPQFIFQYYREEENGRGNFPPRFSGLQFPNYSSELNVNALELDDSALYLCASSSGEAEQYFGPGTRLTVT.

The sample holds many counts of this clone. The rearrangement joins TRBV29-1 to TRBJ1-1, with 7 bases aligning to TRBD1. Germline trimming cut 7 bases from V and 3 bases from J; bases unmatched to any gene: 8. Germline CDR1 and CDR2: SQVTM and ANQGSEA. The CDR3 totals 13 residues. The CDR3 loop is CSGRRGLDTEAFF. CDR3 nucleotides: TGCAGCGGTCGTAGGGGGCTGGACACTGAAGCTTTCTTT.

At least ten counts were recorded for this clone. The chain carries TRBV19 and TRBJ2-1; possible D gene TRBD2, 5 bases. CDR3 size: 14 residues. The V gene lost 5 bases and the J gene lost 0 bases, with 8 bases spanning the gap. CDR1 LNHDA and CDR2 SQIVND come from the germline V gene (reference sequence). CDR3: CASSPTNSYNEQFF. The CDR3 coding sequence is TGTGCCAGTAGTCCGACTAACTCCTACAATGAGCAGTTCTTC.

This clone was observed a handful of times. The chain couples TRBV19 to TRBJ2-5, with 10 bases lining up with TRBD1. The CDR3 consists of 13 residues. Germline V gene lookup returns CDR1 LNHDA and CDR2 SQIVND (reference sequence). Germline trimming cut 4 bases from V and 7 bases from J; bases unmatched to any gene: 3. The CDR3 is CASSRQGATTQYF. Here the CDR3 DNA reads TGTGCCAGTAGTAGACAGGGGGCGACGACCCAGTACTTC.

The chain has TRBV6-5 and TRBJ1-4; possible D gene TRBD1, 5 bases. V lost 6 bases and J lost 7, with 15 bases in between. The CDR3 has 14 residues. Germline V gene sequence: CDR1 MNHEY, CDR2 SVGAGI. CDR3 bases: TGTGCCAGCAGGGCACAGGTCACCGGTGAAAAACTGTTTTTT. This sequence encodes CASRAQVTGEKLFF.

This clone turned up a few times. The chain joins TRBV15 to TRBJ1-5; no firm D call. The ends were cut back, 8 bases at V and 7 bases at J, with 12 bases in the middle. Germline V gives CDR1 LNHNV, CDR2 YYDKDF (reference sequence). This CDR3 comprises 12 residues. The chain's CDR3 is CATAEYPQPQHF. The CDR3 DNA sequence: TGTGCCACCGCAGAGTACCCCCAGCCCCAGCATTTT.

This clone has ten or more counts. The CDR3 is CASTRSGRGKTQYF. The DNA for the CDR3 is TGTGCCAGTACCCGGTCCGGGAGAGGAAAGACCCAGTACTTC. V is TRBV19 and J is TRBJ2-5; D may be TRBD2 (6 bases). The CDR3 covers 14 residues. Deletions cut 7 bases from V and 6 bases from J, with 18 bases between. The germline V gene has CDR1 LNHDA and CDR2 SQIVND (reference sequence).

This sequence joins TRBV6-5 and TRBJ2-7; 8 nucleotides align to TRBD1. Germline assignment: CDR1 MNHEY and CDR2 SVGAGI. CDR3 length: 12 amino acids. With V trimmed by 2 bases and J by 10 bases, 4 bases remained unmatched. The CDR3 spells CASSYTDRDQYF. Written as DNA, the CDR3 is TGTGCCAGCAGTTACACGGACAGGGATCAGTACTTC.

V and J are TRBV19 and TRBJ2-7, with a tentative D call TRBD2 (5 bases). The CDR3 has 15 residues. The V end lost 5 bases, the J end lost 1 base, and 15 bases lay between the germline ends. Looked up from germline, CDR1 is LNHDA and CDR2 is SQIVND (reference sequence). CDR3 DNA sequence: TGTGCCAGTAGTCCTCTAGCCAGGTTATCCTACGAGCAGTACTTC. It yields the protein CASSPLARLSYEQYF.